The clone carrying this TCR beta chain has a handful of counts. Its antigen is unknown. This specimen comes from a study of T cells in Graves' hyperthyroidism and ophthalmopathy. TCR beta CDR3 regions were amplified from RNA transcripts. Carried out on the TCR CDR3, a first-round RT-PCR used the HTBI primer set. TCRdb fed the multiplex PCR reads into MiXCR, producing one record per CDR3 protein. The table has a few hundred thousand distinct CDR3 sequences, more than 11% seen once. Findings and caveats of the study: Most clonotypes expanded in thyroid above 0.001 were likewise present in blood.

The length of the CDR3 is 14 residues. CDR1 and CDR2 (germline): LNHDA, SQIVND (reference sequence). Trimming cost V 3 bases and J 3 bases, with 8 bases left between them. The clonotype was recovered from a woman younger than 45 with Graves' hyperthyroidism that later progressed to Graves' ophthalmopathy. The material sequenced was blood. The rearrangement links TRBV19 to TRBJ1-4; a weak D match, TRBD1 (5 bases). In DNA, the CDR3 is TGTGCCAGTAGTATCCGGGACTCTAATGAAAAACTGTTTTTT. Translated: CASSIRDSNEKLFF.